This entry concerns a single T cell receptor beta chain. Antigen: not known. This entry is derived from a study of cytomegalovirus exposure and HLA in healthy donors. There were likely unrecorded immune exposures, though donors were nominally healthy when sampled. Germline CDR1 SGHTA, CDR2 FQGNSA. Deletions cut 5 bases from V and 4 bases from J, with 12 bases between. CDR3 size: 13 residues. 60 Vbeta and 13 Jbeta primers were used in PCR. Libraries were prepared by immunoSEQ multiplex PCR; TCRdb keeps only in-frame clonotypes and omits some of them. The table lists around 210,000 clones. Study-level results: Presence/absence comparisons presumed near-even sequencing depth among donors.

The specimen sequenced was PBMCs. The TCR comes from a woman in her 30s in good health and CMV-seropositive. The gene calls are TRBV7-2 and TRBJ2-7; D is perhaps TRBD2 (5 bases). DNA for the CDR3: TGTGCCAGCAGCCCCCGGGATCAGTACGAGCAGTACTTC. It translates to CASSPRDQYEQYF.